This T cell receptor beta chain came from a study of immune evolution from preneoplasia to lung adenocarcinoma. Study context: HLA loss of heterozygosity: about 7% AIS, around 16% MIA, 30% to 35% ADC, none AAH.

Sequencing used immunoSEQ multiplex PCR; TCRdb keeps in-frame clones, though not all of them. The repertoire holds 5,900 or so clones, with 76% as singletons. V was clipped by 7 bases and J by 1 base; unmatched bases: 22. This CDR3 region has 18 residues. Germline CDR1 is SQVTM and CDR2 is ANQGSEA. About this clone: Its antigen is unknown.

Findings and caveats of the study: Later-stage lesions appeared to have more T cells, more diversity, less clonality.

The material sequenced was FFPE minimally invasive lung adenocarcinoma tissue. The V call is TRBV29-1, the J call TRBJ2-7, with 7 bases lining up with TRBD2. The TCR was taken from a person aged 60-80 years with lung adenocarcinoma. CDR3 region: CSAWRQIILAGRSYEQYF. The DNA for the CDR3 is TGCAGCGCTTGGCGACAGATTATATTAGCGGGCCGGTCCTACGAGCAGTACTTC.